This T cell receptor (beta chain) is drawn from a study of cytotoxic CD8 clonotypes in ibrutinib-treated CLL. The study's findings and limits: Public clonotypes were uncommon and contracted or stayed stable on treatment. Patients had baseline clonality above age-matched healthy donors, and this clonality moved with circulating CD8+ T-cell counts.

The protocol was immunoSEQ multiplex PCR, while the TCRdb copy is restricted to in-frame clones and leaves out a portion. The sample yields about 120,000 clones, under 70% seen once. This clone was seen at least ten times. What it recognizes is unknown. At one of its ends the junction is not consistent with the germline gene, which may arise from a read error. The specimen comprised PBMCs, sampled after 24 months of ibrutinib treatment. The sequence was obtained from a human donor with chronic lymphocytic leukemia.

The CDR3 here is CASTLLGRRSTEAFF. The DNA for the CDR3 is TGTGCCAGCACCTTACTGGGGCGGCGGAGCACTGAAGCTTTCTTT. J is TRBJ1-1 and V is TRBV7-9; possibly TRBD1 for D (5 bases). CDR1 is SEHNR and CDR2 is FQNEAQ in the germline V gene (reference sequence). The CDR3 consists of 15 residues. Supplemented by reference TRBV7-9 and TRBJ1-1, the full variable domain reads DTGVSQNPRHKITKRGQNVTFRCDPISEHNRLYWYRQTLGQGPEFLTYFQNEAQLEKSRLLSDRFSAERPKGSFSTLEIQRTEQGDSAMYLCASTLLGRRSTEAFFGQGTRLTVV.